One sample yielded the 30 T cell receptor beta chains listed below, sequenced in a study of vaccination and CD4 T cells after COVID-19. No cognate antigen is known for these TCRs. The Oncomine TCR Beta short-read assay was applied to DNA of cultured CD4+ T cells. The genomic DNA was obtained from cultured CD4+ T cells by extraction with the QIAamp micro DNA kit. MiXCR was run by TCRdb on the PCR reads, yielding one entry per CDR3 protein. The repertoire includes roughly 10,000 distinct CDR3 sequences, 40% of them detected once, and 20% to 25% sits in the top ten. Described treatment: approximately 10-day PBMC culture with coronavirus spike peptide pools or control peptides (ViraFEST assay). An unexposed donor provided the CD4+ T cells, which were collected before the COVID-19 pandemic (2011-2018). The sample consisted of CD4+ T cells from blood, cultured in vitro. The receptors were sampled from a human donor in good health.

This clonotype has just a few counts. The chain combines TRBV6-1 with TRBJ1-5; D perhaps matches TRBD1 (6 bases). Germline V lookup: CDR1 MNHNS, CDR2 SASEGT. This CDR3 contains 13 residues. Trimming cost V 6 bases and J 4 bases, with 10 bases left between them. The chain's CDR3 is CASSGQPNQPQHF. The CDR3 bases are TGTGCCAGCAGCGGACAGCCAAATCAGCCCCAGCATTTT.

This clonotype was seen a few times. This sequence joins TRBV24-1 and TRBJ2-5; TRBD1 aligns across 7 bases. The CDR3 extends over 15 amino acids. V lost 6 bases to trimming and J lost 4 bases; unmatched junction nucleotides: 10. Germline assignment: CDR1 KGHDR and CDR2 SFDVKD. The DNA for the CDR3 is TGTGCCACCAGTTTGGGCACAGGGGTTCGAGAGACCCAGTACTTC. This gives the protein CATSLGTGVRETQYF.

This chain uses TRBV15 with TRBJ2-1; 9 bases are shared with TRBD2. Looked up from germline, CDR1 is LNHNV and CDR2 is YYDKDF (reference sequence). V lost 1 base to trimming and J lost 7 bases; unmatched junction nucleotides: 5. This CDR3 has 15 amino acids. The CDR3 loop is CATSRVAGGENEQFF. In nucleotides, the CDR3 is TGTGCCACCAGCAGAGTGGCGGGGGGGGAGAATGAGCAGTTCTTC.

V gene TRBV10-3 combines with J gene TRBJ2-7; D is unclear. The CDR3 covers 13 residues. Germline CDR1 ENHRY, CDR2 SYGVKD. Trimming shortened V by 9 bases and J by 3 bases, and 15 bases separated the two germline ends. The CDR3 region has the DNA TGTGCCATTTCTAACACGGATTACTACGAGCAGTACTTC. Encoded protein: CAISNTDYYEQYF.

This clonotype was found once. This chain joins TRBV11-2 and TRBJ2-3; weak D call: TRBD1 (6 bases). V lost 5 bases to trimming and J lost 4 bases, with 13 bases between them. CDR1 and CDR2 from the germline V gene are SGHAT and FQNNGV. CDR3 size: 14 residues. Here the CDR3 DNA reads TGTGCCAGCAGCGCCTACAGGGACGCAGATACGCAGTATTTT. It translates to CASSAYRDADTQYF.

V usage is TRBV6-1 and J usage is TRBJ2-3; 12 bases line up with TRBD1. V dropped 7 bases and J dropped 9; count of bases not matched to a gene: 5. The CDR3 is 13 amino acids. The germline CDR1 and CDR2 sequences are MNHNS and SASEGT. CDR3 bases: TGTGCCAGCATCCGGGACAGGGGGCAAACGCAGTATTTT. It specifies CASIRDRGQTQYF.

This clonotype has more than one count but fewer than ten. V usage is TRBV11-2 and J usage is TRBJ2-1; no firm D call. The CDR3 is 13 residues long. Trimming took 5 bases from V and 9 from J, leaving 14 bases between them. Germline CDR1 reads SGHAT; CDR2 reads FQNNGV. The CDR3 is CASSRTTGIEQFF. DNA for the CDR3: TGTGCCAGCAGCCGTACTACCGGCATTGAGCAGTTCTTC. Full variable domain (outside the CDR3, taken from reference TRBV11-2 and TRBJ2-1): EAGVAQSPRYKIIEKRQSVAFWCNPISGHATLYWYQQILGQGPKLLIQFQNNGVVDDSQLPKDRFSAERLKGVDSTLKIQPAKLEDSAVYLCASSRTTGIEQFFGPGTRLTVL.

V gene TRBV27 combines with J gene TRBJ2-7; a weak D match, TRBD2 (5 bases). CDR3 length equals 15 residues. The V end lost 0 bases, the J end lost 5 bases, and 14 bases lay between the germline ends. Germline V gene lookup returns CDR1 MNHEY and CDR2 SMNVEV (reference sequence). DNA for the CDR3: TGTGCCAGCAGTTTATCGGTCGGGAAAATCAACGAGCAGTACTTC. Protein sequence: CASSLSVGKINEQYF.

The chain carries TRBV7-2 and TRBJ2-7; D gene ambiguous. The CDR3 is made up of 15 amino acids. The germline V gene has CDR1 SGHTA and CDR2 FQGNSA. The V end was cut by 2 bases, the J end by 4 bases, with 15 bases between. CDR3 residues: CASSLLPGFGYEQYF. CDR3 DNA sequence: TGTGCCAGCAGCTTATTACCTGGGTTTGGGTACGAGCAGTACTTC. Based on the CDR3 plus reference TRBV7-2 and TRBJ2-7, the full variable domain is GAGVSQSPSNKVTEKGKDVELRCDPISGHTALYWYRQSLGQGLEFLIYFQGNSAPDKSGLPSDRFSAERTGGSVSTLTIQRTQQEDSAVYLCASSLLPGFGYEQYFGPGTRLTVT.

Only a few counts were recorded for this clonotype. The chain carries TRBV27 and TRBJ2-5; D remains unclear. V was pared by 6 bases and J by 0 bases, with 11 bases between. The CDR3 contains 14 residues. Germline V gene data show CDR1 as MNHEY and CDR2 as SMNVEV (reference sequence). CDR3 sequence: CASRTLEDQETQYF. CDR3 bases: TGTGCCAGCAGAACTCTAGAGGACCAAGAGACCCAGTACTTC.

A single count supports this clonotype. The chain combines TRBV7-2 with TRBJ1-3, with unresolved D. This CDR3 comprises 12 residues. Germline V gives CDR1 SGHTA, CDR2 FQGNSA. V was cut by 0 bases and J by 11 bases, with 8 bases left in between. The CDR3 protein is CASSLAAQAIYF. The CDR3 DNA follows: TGTGCCAGCAGCTTAGCGGCCCAGGCCATATATTTT.

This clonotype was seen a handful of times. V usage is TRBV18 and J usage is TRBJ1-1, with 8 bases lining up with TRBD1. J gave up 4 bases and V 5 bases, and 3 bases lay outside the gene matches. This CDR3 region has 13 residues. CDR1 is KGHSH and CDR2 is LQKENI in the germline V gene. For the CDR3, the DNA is TGTGCCAGCTCAACAACAGGGGGCACTGAAGCTTTCTTT. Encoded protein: CASSTTGGTEAFF.

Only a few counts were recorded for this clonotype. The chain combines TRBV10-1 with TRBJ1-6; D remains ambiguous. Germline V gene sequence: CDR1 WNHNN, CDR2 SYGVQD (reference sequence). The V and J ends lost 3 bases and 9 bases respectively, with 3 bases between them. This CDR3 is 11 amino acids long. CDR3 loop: CASSEGSPLHF. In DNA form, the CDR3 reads TGCGCCAGCAGTGAAGGTTCACCCCTCCACTTT.

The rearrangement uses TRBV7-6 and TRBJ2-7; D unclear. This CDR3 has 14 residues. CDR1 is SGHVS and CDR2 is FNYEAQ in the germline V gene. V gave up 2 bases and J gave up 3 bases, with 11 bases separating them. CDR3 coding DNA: TGTGCCAGCAGCTTATGGCCAGAGATCTACGAGCAGTACTTC. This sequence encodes CASSLWPEIYEQYF.

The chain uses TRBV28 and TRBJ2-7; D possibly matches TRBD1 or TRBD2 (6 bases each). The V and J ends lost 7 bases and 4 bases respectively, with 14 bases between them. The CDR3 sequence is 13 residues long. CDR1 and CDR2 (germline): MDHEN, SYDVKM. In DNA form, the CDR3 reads TGTGCCAGCACCGGGGGCTATGAGTACGAGCAGTACTTC. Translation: CASTGGYEYEQYF.

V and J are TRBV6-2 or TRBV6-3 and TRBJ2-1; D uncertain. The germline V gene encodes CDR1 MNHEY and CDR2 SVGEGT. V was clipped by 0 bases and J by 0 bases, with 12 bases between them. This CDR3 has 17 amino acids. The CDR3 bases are TGTGCCAGCAGTTACTCGTCGGGCGGCCTCTCCTACAATGAGCAGTTCTTC. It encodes CASSYSSGGLSYNEQFF.

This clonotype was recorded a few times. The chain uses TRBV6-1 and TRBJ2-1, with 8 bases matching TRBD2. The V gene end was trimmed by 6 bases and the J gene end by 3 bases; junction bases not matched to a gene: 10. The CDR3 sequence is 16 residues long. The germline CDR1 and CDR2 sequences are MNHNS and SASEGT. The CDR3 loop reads CASRLHPSGYYNEQFF. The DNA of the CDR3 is TGTGCCAGCAGACTACACCCTAGCGGGTACTACAATGAGCAGTTCTTC.

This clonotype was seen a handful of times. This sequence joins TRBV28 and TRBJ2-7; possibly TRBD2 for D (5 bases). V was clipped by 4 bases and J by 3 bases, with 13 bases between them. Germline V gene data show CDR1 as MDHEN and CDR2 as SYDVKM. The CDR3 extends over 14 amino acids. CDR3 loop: CASSSGWVDYEQYF. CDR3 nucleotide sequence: TGTGCCAGCAGTTCGGGGTGGGTGGACTACGAGCAGTACTTC.

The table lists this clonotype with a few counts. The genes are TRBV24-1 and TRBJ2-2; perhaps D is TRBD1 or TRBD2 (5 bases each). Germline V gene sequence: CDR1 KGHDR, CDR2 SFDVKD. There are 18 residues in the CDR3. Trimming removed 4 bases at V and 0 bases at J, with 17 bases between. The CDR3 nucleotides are TGTGCCACCAGTGACCCTTCCCCGGGGCCAGCGAACACCGGGGAGCTGTTTTTT. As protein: CATSDPSPGPANTGELFF.

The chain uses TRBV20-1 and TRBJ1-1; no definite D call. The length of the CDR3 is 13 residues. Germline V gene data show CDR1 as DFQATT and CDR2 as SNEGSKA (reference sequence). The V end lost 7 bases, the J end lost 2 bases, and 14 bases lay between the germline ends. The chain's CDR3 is CSVPGNQNTEAFF. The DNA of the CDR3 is TGCAGTGTCCCAGGTAACCAAAACACTGAAGCTTTCTTT.

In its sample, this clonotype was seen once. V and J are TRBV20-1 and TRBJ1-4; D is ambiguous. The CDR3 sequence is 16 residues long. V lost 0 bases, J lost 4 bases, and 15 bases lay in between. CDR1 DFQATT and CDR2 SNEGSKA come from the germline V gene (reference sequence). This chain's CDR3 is CSARDPAGRLNEKLFF. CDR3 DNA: TGCAGTGCTAGAGACCCCGCCGGACGGCTTAATGAAAAACTGTTTTTT.

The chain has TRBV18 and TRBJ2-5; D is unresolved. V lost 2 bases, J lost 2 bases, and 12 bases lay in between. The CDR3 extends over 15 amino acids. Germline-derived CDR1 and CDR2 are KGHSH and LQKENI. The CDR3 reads CASSPESRLQETQYF. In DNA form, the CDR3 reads TGTGCCAGCTCACCAGAGTCAAGGCTACAAGAGACCCAGTACTTC.

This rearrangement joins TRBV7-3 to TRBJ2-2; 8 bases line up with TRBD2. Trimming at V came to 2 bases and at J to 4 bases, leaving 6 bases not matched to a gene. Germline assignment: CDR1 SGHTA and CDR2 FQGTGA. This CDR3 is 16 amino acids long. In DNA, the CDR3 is TGTGCCAGCAGCTTAGACGGGACTAGTGTCACCGGGGAGCTGTTTTTT. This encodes CASSLDGTSVTGELFF.

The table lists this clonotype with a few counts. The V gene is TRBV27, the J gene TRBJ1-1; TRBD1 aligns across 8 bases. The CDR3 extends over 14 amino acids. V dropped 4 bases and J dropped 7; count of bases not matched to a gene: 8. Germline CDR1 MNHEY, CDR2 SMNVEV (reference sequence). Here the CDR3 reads CASSSPLDRGEAFF. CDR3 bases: TGTGCCAGCAGTTCCCCGCTTGACAGGGGTGAAGCTTTCTTT.

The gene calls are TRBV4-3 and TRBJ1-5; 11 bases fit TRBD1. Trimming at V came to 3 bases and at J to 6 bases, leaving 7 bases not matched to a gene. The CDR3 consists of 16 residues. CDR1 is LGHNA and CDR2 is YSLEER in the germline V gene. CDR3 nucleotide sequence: TGCGCCAGCAGCCATACCAGGGGACAGGGGGTTCAGCCCCAGCATTTT. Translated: CASSHTRGQGVQPQHF.

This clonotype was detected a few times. The CDR3 reads CSARDDKGERDYGYTF. Written as DNA, the CDR3 is TGCAGTGCTAGAGATGACAAGGGGGAGCGGGACTATGGCTACACCTTC. This chain connects TRBV20-1 to TRBJ1-2, with D perhaps matching TRBD1 (6 bases). In germline, CDR1 is DFQATT, CDR2 SNEGSKA (reference sequence). The V gene lost 0 bases and the J gene lost 3 bases, with 17 bases spanning the gap. The CDR3 extends over 16 amino acids.

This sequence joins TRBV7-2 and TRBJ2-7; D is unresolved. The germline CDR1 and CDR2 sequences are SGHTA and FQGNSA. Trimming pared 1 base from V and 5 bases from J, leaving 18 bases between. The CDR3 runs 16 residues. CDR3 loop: CASSLGSADLSHEQYF. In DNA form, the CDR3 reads TGTGCCAGCAGCTTAGGCTCGGCGGACCTTTCCCACGAGCAGTACTTC.

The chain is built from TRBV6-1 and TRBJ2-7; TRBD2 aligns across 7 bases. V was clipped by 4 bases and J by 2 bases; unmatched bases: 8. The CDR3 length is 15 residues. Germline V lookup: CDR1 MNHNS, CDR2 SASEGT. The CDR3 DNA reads TGTGCCAGCAGTGCCAGCCCAGCGGGGCCCTACGAGCAGTACTTC. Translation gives CASSASPAGPYEQYF.

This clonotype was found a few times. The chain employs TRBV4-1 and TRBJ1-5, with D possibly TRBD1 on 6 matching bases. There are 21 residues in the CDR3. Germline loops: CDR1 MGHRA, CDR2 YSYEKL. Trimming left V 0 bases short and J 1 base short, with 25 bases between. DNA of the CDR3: TGCGCCAGCAGCCAAGATCCAGGTGAGGGACACCCGTCGAGGAGCAATCAGCCCCAGCATTTT. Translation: CASSQDPGEGHPSRSNQPQHF.

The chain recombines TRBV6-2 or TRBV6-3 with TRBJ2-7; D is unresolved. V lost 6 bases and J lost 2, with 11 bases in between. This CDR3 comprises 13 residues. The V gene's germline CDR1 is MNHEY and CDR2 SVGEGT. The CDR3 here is CASSRPATYEQYF. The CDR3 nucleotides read TGTGCCAGCAGCCGCCCGGCCACCTACGAGCAGTACTTC.